The TCR beta chain under discussion was sequenced for a study of memory CD4+ T cells and cytomegalovirus serostatus. Single viable CD3+CD4+CD8-CD45RO+ cells were sorted as the memory CD4+ T cells. This clone was found a few times. Some clones are missing from TCRdb's copy, which holds only in-frame ones; the method was immunoSEQ multiplex PCR. The profile covers tens of thousands of clones, with 60% to 80% appearing a single time and roughly 0.8% taken by the ten largest. Germline V gives CDR1 GTSNPN, CDR2 SVGIG (reference sequence). CDR3 length: 14 amino acids. Trimming took off 2 bases at V and 1 base at J, with 11 bases between the two ends.

The TCR comes from an adult in good health and CMV-seronegative. The sample taken for sequencing was memory CD4+ T cells from blood. The rearrangement joins TRBV30 to TRBJ1-1; no definite D call. CDR3 bases: TGTGCCTGGAGTCCCGGCAGGAGGAACACTGAAGCTTTCTTT. The encoded protein is CAWSPGRRNTEAFF.